Listed here is a single T cell receptor beta chain. The antigen this receptor binds is unknown. The input lacks base qualities; no much larger clone sits a single base away. TCR-beta CDR3 regions were amplified from genomic DNA by a two-step multiplex PCR, with the second step adding Illumina-compatible adaptors. TCR-beta immunosequencing was carried out on an Illumina platform through the commercial immunoSEQ service. Per the authors' processing: Two measures summarised the repertoires: productive clonality, and Top 10 Clones, meaning the percentage of T-cell templates coming from the ten most frequent sequences. Productive clonality had a range of 0 to 1, where 1 means a monoclonal population. Tumour-associated clones, identified using log10 scatter plots, were defined as sequences that made up at least 0.1% of tumour T-cell templates and were not found in the matched non-adjacent lung. Student's t-tests were used for two-group comparisons, ANOVA for comparisons across stages, and linear regression for relationships, with analyses done in GraphPad Prism7 and R. TCRdb retrieved this table from immuneACCESS and kept in-frame rearrangements only. Not all clones are present; in checked studies, unresolved V genes account for under half, and no reason is known for the remainder. V and J calls and clone size follow that table, whereas D and trimming were derived from the DNA. This sample is represented by thousands of clones; around three quarters of them were singletons. 20% to 30% of the sample is in the top ten clones.

The data stem from a study of immune cell composition in non-small cell lung cancer (dated 2017 in TCRdb). Notes on the research overall: Histologic subtype, mainly lung adenocarcinoma or squamous cell carcinoma, was assigned on the basis of H&E together with p63, CK5, Napsin A and TTF-1 immunohistochemistry. Several tumour specimens with TCR-beta data were of rare histological subtypes and were excluded from the subtype comparisons. TCR-beta sequencing from Adaptive Biotechnologies was done on a few dozen paired sets of NSCLC tumour and non-adjacent lung specimens and on roughly 24 tumour-only specimens. For supplementary cohort #1, made up of about nine lung adenocarcinoma cases, paired tumour/lung TCR-beta sequencing was done and TIL populations were generated so that tumour reactivity could be assessed.

Normal lung samples came from the same patient and were non-adjacent lung tissue collected as far from the tumour as possible, with a minimum distance of 3 cm. Frozen aliquots of unsorted single-cell suspensions were used for genomic DNA extraction with the QIAamp DNA kit. Tissues were received within 2 hours of resection and processed immediately into single-cell suspensions. Tissue was mechanically dissociated and enzymatically digested with DNase I, collagenase I and hyaluronidase for approximately 29 minutes at 37 °C, then filtered and RBC-lysed. The V and J ends are trimmed by 3 bases and 6 bases, leaving 15 bases between them. The germline V gene encodes CDR1 SGHAT and CDR2 FQNNGV. Measured from the cysteine to the phenylalanine, the CDR3 is 14 residues long. The kept DNA is CDR3 alone, 42 bases in frame from the first base. Study-wide conclusions, independent of this receptor: Across roughly 10 adenocarcinoma cases, TIL tumour reactivity correlated strongly with maximal tumour-associated clone frequency but not with overall clonality. The reactivity cohort included only 10 cases, and whether tumour-reactive clones share sequences with the dominant in vivo tumour-associated clones was not shown. Smoking pack-years did not significantly correlate with tumour TCR-beta clonality. Nearly half of NSCLC cases had tumour-associated clones >0.5%, found in 33% of adenocarcinomas compared with about 82% of squamous carcinomas.

The sequence was obtained from a human donor with non-small cell lung cancer. This sequence uses TRBV11-2 and TRBJ2-7; TRBD2 is perhaps the D gene, given 5 matching bases. Sequencing was carried out using non-adjacent lung tissue. The CDR3 is CASSLRAAPAEQYF. Here is the DNA: TGTGCCAGCAGCTTGAGGGCGGCCCCGGCCGAGCAGTACTTC.